The 18 T cell receptor beta chains presented below share a single source sample, sequenced in a study of regulatory T cells in long-lasting Graves disease. Noted time point: persistent/refractory GD, antithyroid drugs over 5 years with positive TRAb. RNA from PBMCs was the source of the TCR library. With iRepertoire HTBI primers and Arm-PCR of CDR3 regions, TCR beta libraries were built. TCRdb ran MiXCR on the multiplex PCR reads and lists one entry per CDR3 protein. This sample has fewer than 450,000 distinct CDR3 sequences, with 20% to 25% found just once. The sequenced sample was peripheral blood mononuclear cells (PBMCs), obtained when the disease was refractory, from a patient treated with antithyroid drugs. These receptors were obtained from a female donor with Graves disease.

There are many counts of this clonotype. In DNA form, the CDR3 reads TGTGCCAGCAGCCCCGGTTGGGGGGAGACCCAGTACTTC. This sequence encodes CASSPGWGETQYF. The chain links TRBV7-9 to TRBJ2-5; D could derive from TRBD1 or TRBD2 (5 bases each). This CDR3 contains 13 residues. Germline values: CDR1 SEHNR, CDR2 FQNEAQ (reference sequence). Trimming took off 5 bases at V and 5 bases at J, with 12 bases between the two ends.

This clonotype was seen a single time. A much larger clone sits a single nucleotide away, making a read error possible. The chain recombines TRBV20-1 with TRBJ2-7; a possible D gene is TRBD1 (5 bases). CDR1 and CDR2 from the germline V gene are DFQATT and SNEGSKA (reference sequence). With 4 bases removed from V and 12 bases from J, the gap between germline ends came to 7 bases. This CDR3 contains 8 residues. The CDR3 spells CSAKGRYF. For the CDR3, the DNA is TGCAGTGCTAAGGGGCGGTACTTC.

This clonotype came up many times. The J gene is TRBJ1-5, the V gene TRBV6-1; D unclear. The CDR3 totals 15 residues. Per germline, CDR1 MNHNS and CDR2 SASEGT. Trimming stripped 5 bases from V and 0 bases from J, with 11 bases between. In nucleotides, the CDR3 is TGTGCCAGCAGTCAAAGGAAATATAGCAATCAGCCCCAGCATTTT. It is translated as CASSQRKYSNQPQHF.

This clonotype has a single count. Since a much larger clone is just one base distant, this may be a read error. The chain joins TRBV20-1 to TRBJ2-5; D is undetermined. In germline, CDR1 is DFQATT, CDR2 SNEGSKA (reference sequence). The CDR3 length is 14 residues. DNA for the CDR3: TGCAGTGCTCCTCTCCCGCCAGTACAAGAGACCCAGTGCTTC. As protein: CSAPLPPVQETQCF.

Regarding this clonotype: The germline gene is not matched at one end of the junction; a read error may be the cause. The rearrangement links TRBV19 to TRBJ2-7; weak D call: TRBD1 (6 bases). There are 14 residues in the CDR3. Germline V CDR1 and CDR2: LNHDA, SQIVND (reference sequence). The CDR3 sequence is CASSPGTNPYKQYF. In nucleotides, the CDR3 is TGTGCCAGTAGTCCCGGGACAAACCCCTACAAGCAGTACTTC.

This chain joins TRBV6-2 or TRBV6-3 and TRBJ2-7; possibly TRBD2 for D (6 bases). The germline V gene encodes CDR1 MNHEY and CDR2 SVGEGT. Trimming stripped 0 bases from V and 0 bases from J, with 9 bases between. CDR3 length: 15 residues. CDR3 residues: CASSYSGTPSYEQYF. CDR3 sequence (DNA): TGTGCCAGCAGTTACTCCGGGACTCCCTCCTACGAGCAGTACTTC.

This clonotype appeared a few times. The chain uses TRBV7-6 and TRBJ2-7; perhaps TRBD1 as D (5 bases). This CDR3 has 15 residues. Germline V gives CDR1 SGHVS, CDR2 FNYEAQ. Trimming pared 3 bases from V and 7 bases from J, leaving 19 bases between. For the CDR3, the DNA is TGTGCCAGCAGCTTGATTTGGGGCGCGGATTCGGAGCAGTACTTC. Its translation: CASSLIWGADSEQYF.

This clonotype came up many times. The genes are TRBV28 and TRBJ2-5; unclear D gene. Trimming took 3 bases from V and 5 from J, leaving 7 bases between them. The length of the CDR3 is 12 residues. Looked up from germline, CDR1 is MDHEN and CDR2 is SYDVKM. The CDR3 bases are TGTGCCAGCAGTTTGGCCGATGAGACCCAGTACTTC. This encodes CASSLADETQYF.

This clonotype was seen more than once but under ten times. The CDR3 region has the DNA TGTGCCACCAGCAGAGGAGACAGTCAGAACACTGAAGCTTTCTTT. This sequence encodes CATSRGDSQNTEAFF. J is TRBJ1-1 and V is TRBV15; possible D gene TRBD1, 5 bases. The CDR3 extends over 15 amino acids. Per germline, CDR1 LNHNV and CDR2 YYDKDF (reference sequence). The ends were cut back, 1 base at V and 1 base at J, with 10 bases in the middle.

In its sample, this clonotype was seen many times. The chain joins TRBV12-3 or TRBV12-4 to TRBJ1-4, with D maybe TRBD1 (6 bases). With 1 base removed from V and 4 bases from J, the gap between germline ends came to 22 bases. The length of the CDR3 is 19 residues. The CDR3 loop reads CASSLGQAWPRVYNEKLFF. Here the CDR3 DNA reads TGTGCCAGCAGTTTAGGACAGGCCTGGCCCCGGGTTTATAATGAAAAACTGTTTTTT.

This clonotype showed up many times. This chain joins TRBV6-2 or TRBV6-3 and TRBJ2-2; D is unclear. This CDR3 is 15 amino acids long. Trimming shortened V by 0 bases and J by 1 base, and 6 bases separated the two germline ends. The germline gives CDR1 MNHEY, CDR2 SVGEGT. CDR3: CASSYSVGNTGELFF. The CDR3 coding sequence is TGTGCCAGCAGTTACTCAGTGGGGAACACCGGGGAGCTGTTTTTT.

This clonotype was observed at least ten times. The rearrangement joins TRBV12-5 to TRBJ2-5; D might be TRBD1 (6 bases). The V gene lost 10 bases and the J gene lost 5 bases, with 17 bases spanning the gap. This CDR3 comprises 13 residues. Germline-derived CDR1 and CDR2 are LGHNT and FRNRAP. CDR3 coding DNA: TGTGCTACCATGGGACAACTCCGGGAGACCCAGTACTTC. Translation: CATMGQLRETQYF.

The V and J genes are TRBV5-1 and TRBJ2-7; no firm D call. V gave up 3 bases and J gave up 2 bases, with 15 bases separating them. The germline gives CDR1 SGHRS, CDR2 YFSETQ. The CDR3 runs to 15 residues. The CDR3 coding sequence is TGCGCCAGCAGCTCCGGACGGATCATGGCCTACGAGCAGTACTTC. Its protein product is CASSSGRIMAYEQYF. The full variable domain, in which reference TRBV5-1 and TRBJ2-7 provide the parts outside the CDR3, is KAGVTQTPRYLIKTRGQQVTLSCSPISGHRSVSWYQQTPGQGLQFLFEYFSETQRNKGNFPGRFSGRQFSNSRSEMNVSTLELGDSALYLCASSSGRIMAYEQYFGPGTRLTVT.

This clonotype has a count of ten or more. The chain employs TRBV28 and TRBJ2-7; D ambiguous. Germline V gene data show CDR1 as MDHEN and CDR2 as SYDVKM. The CDR3 sequence is 15 residues long. V lost 5 bases and J lost 5, with 19 bases in between. The CDR3 reads CASSPATRQVNEQYF. As DNA, the CDR3 is TGTGCCAGCAGTCCCGCCACTCGCCAGGTCAACGAGCAGTACTTC.

The chain employs TRBV6-1 and TRBJ2-5; 8 positions match TRBD2. V shed 8 bases and J 5 bases; nucleotides not matched to a gene: 10. This CDR3 has 14 amino acids. Germline CDR1 is MNHNS and CDR2 is SASEGT. CDR3 DNA: TGTGCCAGCGGAGGACTAGCAATTACCGAGACCCAGTACTTC. It codes for CASGGLAITETQYF.

The CDR3 reads CASSSFGQGVGELFF. CDR3 nucleotides: TGTGCCAGCAGCTCATTCGGACAGGGTGTGGGGGAGCTGTTTTTT. The V call is TRBV7-3, the J call TRBJ2-2; TRBD1 matches at 8 bases. The ends lost 4 bases at V and 8 bases at J; junction bases unmatched: 9. CDR1 SGHTA and CDR2 FQGTGA come from the germline V gene. CDR3 size: 15 residues.

The sample holds a few counts of this clonotype. The rearrangement links TRBV4-3 to TRBJ1-5; D uncertain. In germline, CDR1 is LGHNA, CDR2 YSLEER. The CDR3 runs 16 residues. V was clipped by 0 bases and J by 2 bases, with 11 bases between them. The CDR3 protein is CASSQEGGQGNQPQHF. The CDR3 nucleotides are TGCGCCAGCAGCCAAGAGGGAGGGCAAGGCAATCAGCCCCAGCATTTT.

This clonotype was seen a few times. This rearrangement joins TRBV28 to TRBJ1-2; D is perhaps TRBD1 (5 bases). V shed 3 bases and J shed 7 bases, with 12 bases lying between them. Looked up from germline, CDR1 is MDHEN and CDR2 is SYDVKM. The CDR3 consists of 13 residues. DNA for the CDR3: TGTGCCAGCAGTTTGGGGGGAATAAGTGGCTACACCTTC. Protein: CASSLGGISGYTF.